This T cell receptor beta chain was obtained from a study of blood T cell repertoires in COVID-19. At the level of the study: COVID-19 samples from acute and convalescent phases originated in the United States, Italy and Spain. The cDNA or gDNA used as material had been derived from T cells, B-cell-depleted T cells, or PBMCs.

Original processing methods: Reference gene primer amplification gave estimated nucleated cell counts. Clones were sequenced by immunoSEQ multiplex PCR, and TCRdb holds only the in-frame ones, with some missing. V and J calls and clone size are copied from that table; D and trimming were computed from the DNA. The data show roughly 150,000 clones, 87% seen once. The junction had 6 bases not matched to a gene; V was cut back by 5 bases and J by 0 bases. The CDR3 has 16 amino acids. From germline, CDR1 is SGHVS and CDR2 FQNEAQ. The chain joins TRBV7-8 to TRBJ1-5; 8 bases line up with TRBD1. The receptor comes from a human donor in a cohort sampled during active COVID-19. The sample consisted of peripheral blood. The CDR3 loop reads CASSPTGVYSNQPQHF. In DNA form, the CDR3 reads TGTGCCAGCAGCCCGACAGGGGTCTATAGCAATCAGCCCCAGCATTTT.